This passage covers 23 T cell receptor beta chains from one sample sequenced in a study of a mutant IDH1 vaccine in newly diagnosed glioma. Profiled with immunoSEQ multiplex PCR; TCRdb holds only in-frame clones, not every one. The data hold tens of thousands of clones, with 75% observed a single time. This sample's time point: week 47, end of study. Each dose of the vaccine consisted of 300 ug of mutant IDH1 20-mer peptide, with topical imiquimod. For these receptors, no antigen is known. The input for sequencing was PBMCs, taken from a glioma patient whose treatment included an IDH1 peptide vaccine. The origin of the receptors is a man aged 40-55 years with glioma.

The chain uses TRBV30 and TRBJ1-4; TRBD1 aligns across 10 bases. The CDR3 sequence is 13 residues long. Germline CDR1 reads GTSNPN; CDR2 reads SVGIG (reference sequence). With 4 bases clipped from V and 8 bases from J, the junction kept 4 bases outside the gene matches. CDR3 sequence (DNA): TGTGCCTGGACCGACAGGGGGCCCGAAAAACTGTTTTTT. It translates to CAWTDRGPEKLFF. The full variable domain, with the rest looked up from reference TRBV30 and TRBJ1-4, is SQTIHQWPATLVQPVGSPLSLECTVEGTSNPNLYWYRQAAGRGLQLLFYSVGIGQISSEVPQNLSASRPQDRQFILSSKKLLLSDSGFYLCAWTDRGPEKLFFGSGTQLSVL.

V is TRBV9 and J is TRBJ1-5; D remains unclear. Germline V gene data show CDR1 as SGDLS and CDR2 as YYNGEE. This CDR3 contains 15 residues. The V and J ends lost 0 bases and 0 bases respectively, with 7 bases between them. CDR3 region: CASSVGQDSNQPQHF. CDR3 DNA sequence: TGTGCCAGCAGCGTAGGACAAGATAGCAATCAGCCCCAGCATTTT.

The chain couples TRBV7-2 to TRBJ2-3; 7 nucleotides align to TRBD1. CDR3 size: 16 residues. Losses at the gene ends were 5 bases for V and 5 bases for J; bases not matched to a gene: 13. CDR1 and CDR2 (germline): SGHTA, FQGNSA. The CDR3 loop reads CASSRRQGRMRDTQYF. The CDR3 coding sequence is TGTGCCAGCAGCCGCCGACAGGGACGAATGAGAGATACGCAGTATTTT.

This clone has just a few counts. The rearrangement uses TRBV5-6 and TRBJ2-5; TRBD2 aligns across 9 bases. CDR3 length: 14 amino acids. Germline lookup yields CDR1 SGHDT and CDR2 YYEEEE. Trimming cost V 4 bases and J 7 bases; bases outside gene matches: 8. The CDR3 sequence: CASSPSGRWGTQYF. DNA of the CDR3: TGTGCCAGCAGCCCAAGCGGGAGGTGGGGGACCCAGTACTTC.

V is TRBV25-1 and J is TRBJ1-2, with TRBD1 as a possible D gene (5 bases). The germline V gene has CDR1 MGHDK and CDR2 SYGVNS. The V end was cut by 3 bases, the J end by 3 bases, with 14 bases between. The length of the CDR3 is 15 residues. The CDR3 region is CASSDPYLGDYGYTF. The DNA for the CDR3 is TGTGCCAGCAGTGATCCTTACCTGGGGGACTATGGCTACACCTTC.

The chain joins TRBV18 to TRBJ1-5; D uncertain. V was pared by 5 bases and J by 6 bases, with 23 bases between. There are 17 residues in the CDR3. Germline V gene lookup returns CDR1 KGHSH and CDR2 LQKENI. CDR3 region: CASSTLPRVERSQPQHF. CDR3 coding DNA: TGTGCCAGCTCAACCCTTCCCCGGGTTGAGCGTAGTCAGCCCCAGCATTTT.

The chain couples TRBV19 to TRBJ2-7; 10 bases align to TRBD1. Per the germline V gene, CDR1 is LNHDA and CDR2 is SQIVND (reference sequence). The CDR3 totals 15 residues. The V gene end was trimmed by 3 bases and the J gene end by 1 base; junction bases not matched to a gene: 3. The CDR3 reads CASSISDRGSYEQYF. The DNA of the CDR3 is TGTGCCAGTAGTATCTCGGACAGGGGGTCCTACGAGCAGTACTTC.

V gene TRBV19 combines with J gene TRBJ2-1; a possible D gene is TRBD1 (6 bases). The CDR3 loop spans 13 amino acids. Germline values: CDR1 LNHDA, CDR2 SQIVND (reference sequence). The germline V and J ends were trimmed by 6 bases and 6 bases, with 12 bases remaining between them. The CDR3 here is CASSRGTSNEQFF. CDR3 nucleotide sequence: TGTGCCAGTAGCAGAGGGACAAGCAATGAGCAGTTCTTC.

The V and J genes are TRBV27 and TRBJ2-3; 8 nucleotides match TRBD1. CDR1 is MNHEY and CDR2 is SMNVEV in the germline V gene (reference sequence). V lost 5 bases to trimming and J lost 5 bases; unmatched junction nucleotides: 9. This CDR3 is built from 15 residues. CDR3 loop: CASSPGQGLRDTQYF. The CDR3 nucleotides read TGTGCCAGCAGTCCAGGACAGGGCCTTCGAGATACGCAGTATTTT.

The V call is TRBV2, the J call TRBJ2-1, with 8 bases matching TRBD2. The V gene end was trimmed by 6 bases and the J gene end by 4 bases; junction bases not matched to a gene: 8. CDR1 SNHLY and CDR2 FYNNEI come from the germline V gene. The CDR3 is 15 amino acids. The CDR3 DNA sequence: TGTGCCAGCAGAGTGAGCGGGAGTGCTTACAATGAGCAGTTCTTC. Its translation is CASRVSGSAYNEQFF.

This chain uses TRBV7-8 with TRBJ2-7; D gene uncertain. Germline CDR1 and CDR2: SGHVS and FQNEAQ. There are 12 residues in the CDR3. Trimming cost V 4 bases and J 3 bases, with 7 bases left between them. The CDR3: CASSSLGYEQYV. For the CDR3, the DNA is TGTGCCAGCAGCTCCTTGGGCTACGAGCAGTACGTC.

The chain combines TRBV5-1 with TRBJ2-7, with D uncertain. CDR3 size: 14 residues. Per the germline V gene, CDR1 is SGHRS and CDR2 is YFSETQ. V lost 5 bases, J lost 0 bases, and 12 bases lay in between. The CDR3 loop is CASRGQASSYEQYF. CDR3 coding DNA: TGCGCCAGCAGGGGTCAGGCATCCTCCTACGAGCAGTACTTC.

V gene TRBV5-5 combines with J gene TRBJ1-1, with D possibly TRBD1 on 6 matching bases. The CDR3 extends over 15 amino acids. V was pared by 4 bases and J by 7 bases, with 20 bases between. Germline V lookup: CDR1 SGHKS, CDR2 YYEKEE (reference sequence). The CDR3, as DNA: TGTGCCAGCAGCCCCAACCCGGGGGGCCATAATGAAGCTTTCTTT. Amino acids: CASSPNPGGHNEAFF.

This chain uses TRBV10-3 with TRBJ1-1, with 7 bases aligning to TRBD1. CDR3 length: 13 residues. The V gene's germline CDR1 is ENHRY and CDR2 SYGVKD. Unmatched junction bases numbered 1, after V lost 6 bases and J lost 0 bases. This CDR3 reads CAISTGVNTEAFF. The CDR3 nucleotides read TGTGCCATCAGCACAGGGGTGAACACTGAAGCTTTCTTT.

The CDR3 here is CASSVAHGSFTDTQYF. In DNA form, the CDR3 reads TGTGCCAGCAGCGTAGCTCACGGGAGTTTCACAGATACGCAGTATTTT. The genes are TRBV9 and TRBJ2-3, with D tentatively TRBD2 (6 bases). Trimming pared 0 bases from V and 2 bases from J, leaving 13 bases between. Germline V lookup: CDR1 SGDLS, CDR2 YYNGEE. This CDR3 has 16 amino acids.

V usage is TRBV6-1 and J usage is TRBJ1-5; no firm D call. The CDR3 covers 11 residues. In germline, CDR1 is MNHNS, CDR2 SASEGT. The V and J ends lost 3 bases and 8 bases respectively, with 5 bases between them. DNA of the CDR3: TGTGCCAGCAGTGATGGTGAGCCCCAGCATTTT. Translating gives CASSDGEPQHF.

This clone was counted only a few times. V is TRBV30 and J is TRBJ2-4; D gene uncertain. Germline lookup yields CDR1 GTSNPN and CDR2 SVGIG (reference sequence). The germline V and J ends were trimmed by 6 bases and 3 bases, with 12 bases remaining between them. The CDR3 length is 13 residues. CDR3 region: CACGPEGKNIQYF. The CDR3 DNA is TGTGCCTGCGGCCCGGAAGGCAAAAACATTCAGTACTTC.

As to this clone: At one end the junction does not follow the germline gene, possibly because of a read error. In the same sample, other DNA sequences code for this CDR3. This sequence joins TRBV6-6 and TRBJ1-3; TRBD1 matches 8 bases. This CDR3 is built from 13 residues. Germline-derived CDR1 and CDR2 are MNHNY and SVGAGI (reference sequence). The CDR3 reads CASKTGDGNTIYF. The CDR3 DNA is TGTGCCAGCAAGACAGGGGATGGAAATACCATATATTTT.

CDR3 in amino acids: CASSSRKGEQYV. The CDR3 region has the DNA TGTGCCAGCAGTAGCCGTAAAGGCGAGCAGTACGTC. The rearrangement links TRBV27 to TRBJ2-7; D remains ambiguous. Germline lookup yields CDR1 MNHEY and CDR2 SMNVEV (reference sequence). Trimming left V 5 bases short and J 6 bases short, with 11 bases between. The CDR3 contains 12 residues.

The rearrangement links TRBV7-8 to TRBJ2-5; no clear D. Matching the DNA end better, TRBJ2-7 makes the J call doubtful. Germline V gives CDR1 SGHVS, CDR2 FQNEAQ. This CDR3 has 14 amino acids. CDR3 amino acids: CASSLGVDENEQYF. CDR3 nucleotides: TGTGCCAGCAGCTTAGGGGTAGACGAGAACGAGCAGTACTTC.

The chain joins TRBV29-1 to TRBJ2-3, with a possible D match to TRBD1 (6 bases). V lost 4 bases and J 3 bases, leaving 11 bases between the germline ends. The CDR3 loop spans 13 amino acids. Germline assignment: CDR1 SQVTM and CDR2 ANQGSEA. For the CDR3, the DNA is TGCAGCGTTGGCGGGCAGGGGACAGATACGCAGTATTTT. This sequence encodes CSVGGQGTDTQYF.

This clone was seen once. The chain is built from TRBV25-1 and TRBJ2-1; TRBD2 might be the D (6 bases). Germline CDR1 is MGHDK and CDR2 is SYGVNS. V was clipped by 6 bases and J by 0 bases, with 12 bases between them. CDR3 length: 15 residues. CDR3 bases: TGTGCCAGCAGCATTAGCGGAAGCTCCTACAATGAGCAGTTCTTC. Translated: CASSISGSSYNEQFF.

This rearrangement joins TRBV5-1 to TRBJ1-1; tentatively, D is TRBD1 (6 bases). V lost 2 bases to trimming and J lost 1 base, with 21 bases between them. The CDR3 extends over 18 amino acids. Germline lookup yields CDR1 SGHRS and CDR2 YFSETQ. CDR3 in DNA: TGCGCCAGCAGCTTCGCAGGGGATTCCGGTGGGACGAACACTGAAGCTTTCTTT. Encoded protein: CASSFAGDSGGTNTEAFF.